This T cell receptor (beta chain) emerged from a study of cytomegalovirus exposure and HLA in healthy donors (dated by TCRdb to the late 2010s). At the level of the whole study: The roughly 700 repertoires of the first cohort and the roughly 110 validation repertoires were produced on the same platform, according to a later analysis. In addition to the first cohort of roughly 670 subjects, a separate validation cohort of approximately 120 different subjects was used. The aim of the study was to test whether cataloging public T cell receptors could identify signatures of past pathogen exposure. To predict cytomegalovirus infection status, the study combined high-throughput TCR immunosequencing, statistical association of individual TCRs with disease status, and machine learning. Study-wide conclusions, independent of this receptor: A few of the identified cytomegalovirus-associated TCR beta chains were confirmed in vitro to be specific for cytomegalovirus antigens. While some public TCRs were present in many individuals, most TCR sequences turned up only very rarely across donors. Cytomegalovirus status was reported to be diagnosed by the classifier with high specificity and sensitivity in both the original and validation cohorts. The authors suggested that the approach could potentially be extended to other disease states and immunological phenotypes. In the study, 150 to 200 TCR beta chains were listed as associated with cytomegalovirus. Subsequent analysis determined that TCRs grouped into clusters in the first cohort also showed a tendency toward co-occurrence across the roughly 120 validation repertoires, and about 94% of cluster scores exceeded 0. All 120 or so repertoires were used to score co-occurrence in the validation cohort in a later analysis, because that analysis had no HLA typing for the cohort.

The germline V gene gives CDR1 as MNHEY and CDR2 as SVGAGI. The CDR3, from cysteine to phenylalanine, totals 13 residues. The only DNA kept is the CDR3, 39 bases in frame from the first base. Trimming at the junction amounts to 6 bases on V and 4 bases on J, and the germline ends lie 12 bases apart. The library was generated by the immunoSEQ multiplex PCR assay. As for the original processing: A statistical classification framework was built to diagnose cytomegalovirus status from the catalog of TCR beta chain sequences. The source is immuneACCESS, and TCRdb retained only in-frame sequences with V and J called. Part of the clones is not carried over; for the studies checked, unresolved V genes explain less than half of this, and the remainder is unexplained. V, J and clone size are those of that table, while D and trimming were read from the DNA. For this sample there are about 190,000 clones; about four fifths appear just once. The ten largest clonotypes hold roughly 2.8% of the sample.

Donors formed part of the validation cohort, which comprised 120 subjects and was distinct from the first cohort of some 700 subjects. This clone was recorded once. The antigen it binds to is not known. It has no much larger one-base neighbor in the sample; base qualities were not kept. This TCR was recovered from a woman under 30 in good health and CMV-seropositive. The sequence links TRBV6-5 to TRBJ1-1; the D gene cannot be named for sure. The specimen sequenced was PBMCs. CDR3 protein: CASREAGLTEAFF. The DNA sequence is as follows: TGTGCCAGCAGGGAGGCTGGACTCACTGAAGCTTTCTTT.